This paragraph reports one T cell receptor beta chain. The entry originates in a study of blood T cell repertoires in COVID-19. Study information: Samples came from the United States, Italy and Spain, spanning acute and convalescent COVID-19.

Libraries were prepared by immunoSEQ multiplex PCR; TCRdb keeps only in-frame clonotypes and omits some of them. Of 55,000 to 75,000 clones in the sample, around 80% were seen once. Germline V gene data show CDR1 as KGHDR and CDR2 as SFDVKD. This CDR3 is 17 amino acids long. The J segment lost 5 bases and the V segment lost 2 bases, leaving 8 bases of the junction unmatched. The sequenced material came from peripheral blood. The V and J genes are TRBV24-1 and TRBJ2-2, with 9 nucleotides matching TRBD1. The sequence came from a human donor in a cohort sampled during active COVID-19. CDR3 sequence (DNA): TGTGCCACCAGTGATTCGGCCGGGACAGGGAGGACCGGGGAGCTGTTTTTT. It encodes CATSDSAGTGRTGELFF.